Below, 23 T cell receptor beta chains from the same sample are listed, as sequenced in a study of blood T cell repertoires in COVID-19. Here immunoSEQ multiplex PCR was the method, and the copy in TCRdb shows in-frame clones only, minus some. This sample has 65,000 to 80,000 clones, with approximately 90% found just once. The specimen was peripheral blood. These receptors came from a man aged 50 to 59 with active COVID-19.

The rearrangement links TRBV9 to TRBJ2-5, with D possibly being TRBD2 (6 bases). CDR1 is SGDLS and CDR2 is YYNGEE in the germline V gene. CDR3 length: 14 residues. The V end was cut by 0 bases, the J end by 1 base, with 7 bases between. The CDR3 here is CASSVGRGQETQYF. The CDR3 nucleotides are TGTGCCAGCAGCGTAGGGCGGGGCCAAGAGACCCAGTACTTC.

The rearrangement joins TRBV9 to TRBJ2-2, with 9 bases matching TRBD2. This CDR3 spans 17 amino acids. With V trimmed by 2 bases and J by 6 bases, 11 bases remained unmatched. The V gene's germline CDR1 is SGDLS and CDR2 YYNGEE. CDR3 residues: CASSVQLRREGPGELFF. The CDR3 DNA reads as TGTGCCAGCAGCGTTCAACTACGGCGGGAGGGTCCCGGGGAGCTGTTTTTT.

The chain is built from TRBV7-2 and TRBJ2-3; 9 bases are a match to TRBD2. CDR3 length: 16 amino acids. V was pared by 5 bases and J by 5 bases, with 11 bases of the junction left unmatched. Germline CDR1 and CDR2: SGHTA and FQGNSA. This chain's CDR3 is CASSKVSGRSGDTQYF. The CDR3, as DNA: TGTGCCAGCAGCAAAGTCAGCGGGAGGTCAGGAGATACGCAGTATTTT.

V and J are TRBV7-3 and TRBJ2-1; 7 bases fit TRBD2. V lost 5 bases to trimming and J lost 12 bases; unmatched junction nucleotides: 13. This CDR3 has 14 amino acids. CDR1 is SGHTA and CDR2 is FQGTGA in the germline V gene. The CDR3 region is CASSSPLAEPLQFF. The CDR3 DNA is TGTGCCAGCAGCAGTCCGCTAGCGGAGCCATTGCAGTTCTTC.

V usage is TRBV25-1 and J usage is TRBJ2-3, with 9 nucleotides matching TRBD2. J was trimmed by 5 bases and V by 1 base; bases with no gene match: 7. The CDR3 has 16 residues. The germline CDR1 and CDR2 sequences are MGHDK and SYGVNS. The chain's CDR3 is CASSESRAGGKDTQYF. As DNA, the CDR3 is TGTGCCAGCAGTGAATCGAGAGCGGGGGGTAAAGATACGCAGTATTTT.

CDR3 in amino acids: CAKDRRTGCLFAKNIQYF. In DNA, the CDR3 is TGTGCCAAAGACAGGCGGACAGGGTGTTTGTTCGCCAAAAACATTCAGTACTTC. The V call is TRBV3-1 (or the pseudogene TRBV3-2), the J call TRBJ2-4; 8 bases line up with TRBD1. Germline CDR1 is LGHDT and CDR2 is YNNKEL (reference sequence). J gave up 1 base and V 10 bases, and 18 bases lay outside the gene matches. The CDR3 is made up of 18 amino acids.

J is TRBJ2-3 and V is TRBV21-1; the DNA was not compared with TRBD1, the D call given in the table. TRBV21-1 is a pseudogene. The CDR3 totals 21 residues. CDR3 amino acids: CASPVEYIPGQGGSSTDTQYF. Written as DNA, the CDR3 is TGTGCCAGCCCTGTGGAATATATCCCGGGACAGGGGGGTTCTAGCACAGATACGCAGTATTTT.

V and J are TRBV14 and TRBJ2-1; TRBD2 matches 14 bases. J was trimmed by 7 bases and V by 4 bases; bases with no gene match: 15. The V gene's germline CDR1 is SGHDN and CDR2 FVKESK. This CDR3 spans 19 amino acids. CDR3 amino acids: CASSPRSGTSGSLSNEQFF. For the CDR3, the DNA is TGTGCCAGCAGCCCCCGCTCCGGGACTAGCGGGAGTCTATCGAATGAGCAGTTCTTC.

The chain uses TRBV19 and TRBJ2-3, with D possibly TRBD2 on 5 matching bases. The CDR3 totals 14 residues. The V end was cut by 5 bases, the J end by 0 bases, with 9 bases between. Germline CDR1 reads LNHDA; CDR2 reads SQIVND (reference sequence). CDR3 sequence (DNA): TGTGCCAGTAGTTGGCAGCGGAGCACAGATACGCAGTATTTT. This sequence encodes CASSWQRSTDTQYF.

This chain connects TRBV6-5 to TRBJ2-2; no clear D. The CDR3 totals 13 residues. Trimming pared 11 bases from V and 0 bases from J, leaving 10 bases between. CDR1 is MNHEY and CDR2 is SVGAGI in the germline V gene. As DNA, the CDR3 is TGTGCCGGTGGCAGGACGAACACCGGGGAGCTGTTTTTT. This codes for CAGGRTNTGELFF.

The rearrangement links TRBV6-5 to TRBJ1-5; 7 positions match TRBD1. V trimming: 9 bases; J trimming: 2 bases; junction bases outside the gene matches: 4. This CDR3 region has 13 residues. CDR1 and CDR2 (germline): MNHEY, SVGAGI. The CDR3: CASRQGGNQPQHF. CDR3 coding DNA: TGTGCCAGTAGACAGGGAGGCAATCAGCCCCAGCATTTT.

The chain links TRBV5-5 to TRBJ1-3; tentative D call: TRBD1 (5 bases). The V and J ends lost 4 bases and 0 bases respectively, with 14 bases between them. Germline lookup yields CDR1 SGHKS and CDR2 YYEKEE (reference sequence). CDR3 size: 16 residues. CDR3 sequence: CASSLGLTPSGNTIYF. Written as DNA, the CDR3 is TGTGCCAGCAGCCTGGGACTCACCCCCTCTGGAAACACCATATATTTT. Combining the CDR3 with reference TRBV5-5 and TRBJ1-3 gives the whole variable domain DAGVTQSPTHLIKTRGQQVTLRCSPISGHKSVSWYQQVLGQGPQFIFQYYEKEERGRGNFPDRFSARQFPNYSSELNVNALLLGDSALYLCASSLGLTPSGNTIYFGEGSWLTVV.

This clone was counted only a few times. The chain is built from TRBV5-4 and TRBJ2-1; no definite D call. The CDR3 is 14 residues long. In germline, CDR1 is SGHNT, CDR2 YYREEE (reference sequence). V lost 2 bases and J lost 1, with 7 bases in between. CDR3 DNA: TGTGCCAGCAGCTTTACTAAATCCTACAATGAGCAGTTCTTC. Its translation: CASSFTKSYNEQFF.

V is TRBV19 and J is TRBJ1-4, with D uncertain. The CDR3 has 17 residues. Germline CDR1 is LNHDA and CDR2 is SQIVND (reference sequence). Trimming shortened V by 7 bases and J by 2 bases, and 20 bases separated the two germline ends. CDR3 coding DNA: TGTGCCAGTATTCGCAGGCCCCGAGGAGGCACTAATGAAAAACTGTTTTTT. Its protein is CASIRRPRGGTNEKLFF.

This chain joins TRBV4-3 and TRBJ1-2; 8 positions agree with TRBD1. V dropped 0 bases and J dropped 7; count of bases not matched to a gene: 4. The CDR3 consists of 14 residues. Germline V gene lookup returns CDR1 LGHNA and CDR2 YSLEER. The CDR3 reads CASSQEGQGGGYTF. CDR3 sequence (DNA): TGCGCCAGCAGCCAAGAAGGACAGGGTGGTGGCTACACCTTC.

The V and J genes are TRBV15 and TRBJ1-5, with D possibly being TRBD1 (5 bases). Deletions cut 4 bases from V and 0 bases from J, with 10 bases between. The CDR3 contains 15 residues. Per the germline V gene, CDR1 is LNHNV and CDR2 is YYDKDF (reference sequence). The CDR3 loop is CATSKRTPSNQPQHF. CDR3 DNA: TGTGCCACCAGCAAACGGACACCTAGCAATCAGCCCCAGCATTTT.

The genes are TRBV10-3 and TRBJ2-1; the match to TRBD2 covers 10 bases. The V and J ends lost 5 bases and 5 bases, in that order; junction bases with no gene match: 9. In germline, CDR1 is ENHRY, CDR2 SYGVKD. The CDR3 has 16 amino acids. CDR3 in DNA: TGTGCCATCAGTATGACACTAGCGGGGTCGGACAATGAGCAGTTCTTC. Encoded protein: CAISMTLAGSDNEQFF.

The chain carries TRBV2 and TRBJ2-3, with TRBD2 matching 7 bases. This CDR3 contains 14 residues. Germline values: CDR1 SNHLY, CDR2 FYNNEI. V lost 8 bases and J lost 3; bases outside the gene matches: 8. The CDR3 DNA reads as TGTGCCAGCTGGGGGGGGTTAAGAACAGATACGCAGTATTTT. Amino acid sequence: CASWGGLRTDTQYF.

This sequence joins TRBV23-1 and TRBJ2-5; 7 bases align to TRBD1. TRBV23-1 is sorted into the ORF group, with uncertain function. Trimming removed 4 bases from V and 10 bases from J; junction bases left unmatched: 18. This CDR3 spans 16 amino acids. CDR3 residues: CASSPRDSPSPGDQYF. CDR3 in DNA: TGCGCCAGCAGTCCGAGGGACAGCCCCTCCCCGGGTGACCAGTACTTC.

The J gene is TRBJ2-7, the V gene TRBV6-1; tentatively, D is TRBD2 (7 bases). Germline assignment: CDR1 MNHNS and CDR2 SASEGT. Trimming pared 3 bases from V and 3 bases from J, leaving 15 bases between. CDR3 length: 15 amino acids. Written as DNA, the CDR3 is TGTGCCAGCAGTGACCAGGGGAGGGGCCGCTACGAGCAGTACTTC. Its protein product is CASSDQGRGRYEQYF.

This clone appeared a single time. The chain employs TRBV2 and TRBJ2-1; a weak D match, TRBD2 (6 bases). V lost 0 bases and J lost 0, with 15 bases in between. Germline loops: CDR1 SNHLY, CDR2 FYNNEI. CDR3 length equals 18 residues. CDR3 DNA sequence: TGTGCCAGCAGTGAAGCCATTAGCGGAAAGAGCTCCTACAATGAGCAGTTCTTC. Protein sequence: CASSEAISGKSSYNEQFF.

The genes are TRBV3-1 (or the pseudogene TRBV3-2) and TRBJ2-1; 7 bases agree with TRBD2. In germline, CDR1 is LGHDT, CDR2 YNNKEL (reference sequence). The CDR3 is made up of 15 amino acids. The V segment lost 5 bases and the J segment 0 bases; nucleotides outside the gene matches: 4. Written as DNA, the CDR3 is TGTGCCAGCAGCACAAGCGGGGACTCCTACAATGAGCAGTTCTTC. Amino acid sequence: CASSTSGDSYNEQFF.

The CDR3 is CATSLGGSPYNEQFF. In DNA form, the CDR3 reads TGTGCCACCAGCTTAGGGGGTAGTCCCTACAATGAGCAGTTCTTC. The rearrangement links TRBV24-1 to TRBJ2-1; a weak D match, TRBD1 (6 bases). The CDR3 covers 15 residues. Germline CDR1 is KGHDR and CDR2 is SFDVKD. Trimming left V 7 bases short and J 2 bases short, with 14 bases between.